One sample yielded the 12 T cell receptor beta chains listed below, sequenced in a study of glioma-infiltrating T cells after dendritic cell vaccination. The assay was immunoSEQ multiplex PCR, and TCRdb's table has in-frame clones only and misses some. The sample has approximately 50,000 clones, around nine tenths seen once. Noted time point: after dendritic cell vaccination, including at tumor progression/relapse. The source was blood, collected after dendritic cell vaccination. Receptors were obtained from a human donor with glioblastoma.

The chain combines TRBV27 with TRBJ2-2, with 9 positions matching TRBD2. CDR1 and CDR2 (germline): MNHEY, SMNVEV (reference sequence). The CDR3 totals 16 residues. V lost 6 bases and J lost 5; bases outside the gene matches: 10. CDR3 nucleotide sequence: TGTGCCAGCAGCCTAGCGACTAGCGGAGGGACCGGGGAGCTGTTTTTT. It is translated as CASSLATSGGTGELFF.

The chain employs TRBV5-4 and TRBJ2-2, with 9 bases that match TRBD2. The ends lost 4 bases at V and 2 bases at J; junction bases unmatched: 6. The CDR3 totals 16 residues. Germline V gives CDR1 SGHNT, CDR2 YYREEE (reference sequence). CDR3 region: CASSTGTSRNTGELFF. The DNA for the CDR3 is TGTGCCAGCAGCACTGGGACTAGCAGAAACACCGGGGAGCTGTTTTTT.

The genes are TRBV13 and TRBJ2-2; 13 bases agree with TRBD2. Trimming removed 4 bases from V and 4 bases from J; junction bases left unmatched: 3. There are 16 residues in the CDR3. CDR1 is PRHDT, CDR2 FYEKMQ, per germline (reference sequence). The CDR3 DNA reads as TGTGCCAGCAGCTCGAGACTAGCGGGAGGCACCGGGGAGCTGTTTTTT. Translating it yields CASSSRLAGGTGELFF.

Worth noting for this clone: An end of the junction differs from the germline gene, which may be a read error. The genes are TRBV7-8 and TRBJ2-1; 9 nucleotides agree with TRBD2. The CDR3 consists of 15 residues. The V gene's germline CDR1 is SGHVS and CDR2 FQNEAQ. The CDR3 here is CASSLEVSGSNGQFF. CDR3 nucleotides: TGTGCCAGCAGCTTAGAGGTTAGCGGGAGTAATGGGCAGTTCTTC. The whole variable domain, remainder taken from reference TRBV7-8 and TRBJ2-1, is GAGVSQSPRYKVAKRGQDVALRCDPISGHVSLFWYQQALGQGPEFLTYFQNEAQLDKSGLPSDRFFAERPEGSVSTLKIQRTQQEDSAVYLCASSLEVSGSNGQFFGPGTRLTVL.

V is TRBV6-6 and J is TRBJ2-3, with 8 bases identical to TRBD1. Trimming cost V 6 bases and J 7 bases; bases outside gene matches: 9. The CDR3 runs to 14 residues. The germline V gene encodes CDR1 MNHNY and CDR2 SVGAGI (reference sequence). In nucleotides, the CDR3 is TGTGCCAGCAGCCCACGGACAGGGCCTTATACGCAGTATTTT. It is translated as CASSPRTGPYTQYF.

This clone was observed once. The chain couples TRBV7-9 to TRBJ2-5, with TRBD1 matching 7 bases. The germline V gene encodes CDR1 SEHNR and CDR2 FQNEAQ (reference sequence). This CDR3 spans 15 amino acids. Unmatched junction bases numbered 9, after V lost 5 bases and J lost 3 bases. This CDR3 is CASSPVGQSEETQYF. The CDR3, as DNA: TGTGCCAGCAGCCCAGTGGGACAGAGCGAAGAGACCCAGTACTTC.

The chain recombines TRBV2 with TRBJ1-4, with D possibly being TRBD1 (5 bases). The CDR3 runs to 16 residues. Germline V CDR1 and CDR2: SNHLY, FYNNEI. Trimming removed 7 bases from V and 7 bases from J, with 22 bases in between. The CDR3 reads CASTLPGGGGGEKLFF. CDR3 coding DNA: TGTGCCAGCACTCTGCCGGGTGGTGGCGGGGGTGAAAAACTGTTTTTT.

As to this clone: Additional DNA sequences in this sample encode the identical CDR3. This chain joins TRBV5-1 and TRBJ1-4; D is ambiguous. V lost 4 bases, J lost 7 bases, and 14 bases lay in between. The CDR3 contains 14 residues. Germline V gene sequence: CDR1 SGHRS, CDR2 YFSETQ. Here the CDR3 reads CASSPEANGEKLFF. Written as DNA, the CDR3 is TGCGCCAGCAGCCCAGAGGCTAATGGTGAAAAACTGTTTTTT. The full variable domain, completed using reference TRBV5-1 and TRBJ1-4, is KAGVTQTPRYLIKTRGQQVTLSCSPISGHRSVSWYQQTPGQGLQFLFEYFSETQRNKGNFPGRFSGRQFSNSRSEMNVSTLELGDSALYLCASSPEANGEKLFFGSGTQLSVL.

This clone occurred once. The V gene is TRBV6-1, the J gene TRBJ2-3; 7 bases line up with TRBD1. The length of the CDR3 is 15 residues. Germline loops: CDR1 MNHNS, CDR2 SASEGT. Losses at the gene ends were 5 bases for V and 5 bases for J; bases not matched to a gene: 10. The CDR3 region is CASSPRQGGVDTQYF. In nucleotides, the CDR3 is TGTGCCAGCAGTCCCCGACAGGGTGGGGTAGATACGCAGTATTTT.

V gene TRBV5-1 combines with J gene TRBJ2-5, with 11 bases that match TRBD2. Per the germline V gene, CDR1 is SGHRS and CDR2 is YFSETQ. The V segment lost 4 bases and the J segment 5 bases; nucleotides outside the gene matches: 10. This CDR3 is 16 amino acids long. In nucleotides, the CDR3 is TGCGCCAGCAGCCAACTAGCGGGAGTGGGGGAGGAGACCCAGTACTTC. Translating gives CASSQLAGVGEETQYF.

The gene calls are TRBV6-6 and TRBJ2-7; 7 positions agree with TRBD2. The CDR3 sequence is 14 residues long. CDR1 is MNHNY, CDR2 SVGAGI, per germline (reference sequence). J lost 0 bases, V lost 6 bases, and 5 bases had no gene match. CDR3 DNA sequence: TGTGCCAGCAGCCTAGCGGCGTTCTCCTACGAGCAGTACTTC. This gives the protein CASSLAAFSYEQYF.

This clone was recorded once. This chain links TRBV5-6 with TRBJ2-7, with 8 bases that match TRBD1. V shed 0 bases, J shed 3 bases, and the junction held 8 bases outside the gene matches. The CDR3 runs 16 residues. Per germline, CDR1 SGHDT and CDR2 YYEEEE. This chain's CDR3 is CASSLGGTGGNYEQYF. The CDR3 DNA reads as TGTGCCAGCAGCTTGGGGGGAACAGGGGGTAACTACGAGCAGTACTTC.